Sequencing of this T cell receptor (beta chain) was carried out in a study of T cells expressing NK-cell markers. TCRdb re-called the 5' RACE reads and catalogs CDR3 proteins one per entry, DNA excluded. The listing records 130,000 to 150,000 distinct CDR3 sequences. This CDR3 is 14 amino acids long. Germline V gene data show CDR1 as SGHRS and CDR2 as YFSETQ. The sample taken for sequencing was blood T cells: a sorted CD56 or NKG2C T cell subset, CD4+ or CD8+ T cells, or bulk PBMC T cells (not recorded which). The clonotype originates from a man younger than 35 in good health. The chain couples TRBV5-1 to TRBJ2-2. The CDR3: CASSLGQNTGELFF.